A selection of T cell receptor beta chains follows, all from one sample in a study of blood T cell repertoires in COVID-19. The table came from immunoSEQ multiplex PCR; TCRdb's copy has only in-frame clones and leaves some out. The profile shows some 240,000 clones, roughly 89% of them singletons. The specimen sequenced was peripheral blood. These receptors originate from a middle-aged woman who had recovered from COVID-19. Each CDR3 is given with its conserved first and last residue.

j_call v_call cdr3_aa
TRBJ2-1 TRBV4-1 CASSQGRTRSGGNEQFF
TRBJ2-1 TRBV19 CASSGLAGGDGQFF
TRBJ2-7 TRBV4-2 CASSQDSGGAYEQYF
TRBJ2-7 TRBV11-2 CASSLTEWSGYEQYF
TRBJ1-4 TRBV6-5 CASSYFGTPNEKLFF
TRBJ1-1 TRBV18 CASSQRQGRMNTEAFF
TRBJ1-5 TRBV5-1 CASSLGGQGGQPQHF
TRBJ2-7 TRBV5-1 CASSGAGTVRDEQYF
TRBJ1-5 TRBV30 CAWSLQGDQPQHF
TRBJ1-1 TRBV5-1 CASSSFTGLDTEAFF
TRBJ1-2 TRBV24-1 CATSETTGTGIGYTF
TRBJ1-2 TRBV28 CASSTFRGYGYTF
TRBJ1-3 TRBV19 CASRAGLGSGNTIYF
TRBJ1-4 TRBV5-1 CASSQDRPNEKLFF
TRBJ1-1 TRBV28 CASKGAVKGTEAFF
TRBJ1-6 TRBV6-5 CASTGQGRNSPLHF
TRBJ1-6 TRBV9 CASSHTGGTSPLHF
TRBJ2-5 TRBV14 CASSQRRGVQTQYF
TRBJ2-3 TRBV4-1 CASTPGLAGGPTDTQYF
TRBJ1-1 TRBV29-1 CSGPPVEAFF
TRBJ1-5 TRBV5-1 CASSLFGNQPQHF
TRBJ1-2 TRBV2 CASSERGYYGYTF
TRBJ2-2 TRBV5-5 CASSLEPGGYTGELFF
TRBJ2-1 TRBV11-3 CASSRAGTSINEQFF
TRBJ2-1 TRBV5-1 CASSLDAAYNEQFF
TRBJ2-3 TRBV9 CASSVDGESTDTQYF
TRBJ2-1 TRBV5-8 CASSEQDNEQFF
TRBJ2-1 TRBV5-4 CASRPGTPQEVYNEQFF
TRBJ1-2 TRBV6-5 CASIRGAIGYGYTF
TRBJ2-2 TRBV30 CASDRVIGTGELFF
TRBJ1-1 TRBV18 CASSPQGARAEAFF
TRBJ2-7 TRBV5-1 CASSLQGDSYEQYF
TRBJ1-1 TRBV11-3 CASSFRAGPMNTEAFF
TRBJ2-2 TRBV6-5 CASSYLGQWSPGELFF
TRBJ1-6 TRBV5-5 CASSPPGNSPLHF
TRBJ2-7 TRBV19 CASKDAPTSETYEQYF
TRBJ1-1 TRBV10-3 CAISQPGGLTEAFF
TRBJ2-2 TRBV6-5 CASSYSAQANTGELFF
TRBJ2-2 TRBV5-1 CASSLGRGGPAGELFF
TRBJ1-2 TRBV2 CASTFGSYGYTF
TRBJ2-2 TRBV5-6 CASSPRTGRTGELFF
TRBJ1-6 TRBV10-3 CAISDGGSSPLHF
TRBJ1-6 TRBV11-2 CASSLNSGGNSPLHF
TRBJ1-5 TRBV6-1 CASSDYGTESNQPQHF
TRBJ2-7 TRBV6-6 CASSRDSPYEQYF
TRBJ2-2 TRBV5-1 CASSNGQLTGELFF
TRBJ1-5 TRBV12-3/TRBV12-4 CATTTGDHQPQHF
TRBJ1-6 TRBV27 CASSRRHRGSLSPLHF
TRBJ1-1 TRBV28 CASSLEVTNTEAFF
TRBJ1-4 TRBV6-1 CASSEGLRTGNEKLFF
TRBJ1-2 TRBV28 CASSRPGQERDYGYTF
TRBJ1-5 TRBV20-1 CSASRGGNDQPQHF
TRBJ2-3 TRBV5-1 CASSLAQVLAGGPDTQYF
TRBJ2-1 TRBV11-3 CASSAFRTGDEQFF
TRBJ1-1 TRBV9 CASSWDRNTEAFF
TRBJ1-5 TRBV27 CASSFTGQPQHF
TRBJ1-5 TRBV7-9 CASSLMSGDQPQHF
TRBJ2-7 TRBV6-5 CASSLTGTSVGQYF
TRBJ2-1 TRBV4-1 CASSQGPSRNEQFF